The 22 T cell receptor beta chains below all came from one sample that was sequenced in a study of blood T cells in healthy people across ages. The second PCR ran about 6 to 12 cycles with a sample-barcoded 5' primer and J-beta primers. TCRdb ran MiXCR on the 5' RACE reads and lists one entry per CDR3 protein. The table shows around 940,000 distinct CDR3 sequences, with roughly 51% occurring only once. The sequencing input was blood. All receptors come from a woman aged 55 to 70 in good health.

The rearrangement links TRBV25-1 to TRBJ2-5, with D perhaps matching TRBD2 (7 bases). The CDR3 spans 19 residues. V was pared by 0 bases and J by 3 bases, with 23 bases between. Germline V CDR1 and CDR2: MGHDK, SYGVNS. CDR3 residues: CASSEYSGRTRGGKETQYF. The CDR3 DNA reads as TGTGCCAGCAGTGAATATAGCGGCCGGACTAGAGGGGGTAAAGAGACCCAGTACTTC.

This clonotype was seen many times. V is TRBV29-1 and J is TRBJ1-2, with 10 bases identical to TRBD1. The trim removed 7 bases at V and 6 bases at J, leaving 11 bases unmatched. Germline V gives CDR1 SQVTM, CDR2 ANQGSEA. The CDR3 contains 14 residues. CDR3 sequence reads: CSARDRGLFDGYTF. The CDR3 DNA sequence: TGCAGCGCTAGGGACAGGGGATTGTTCGATGGCTACACCTTC.

This clonotype was seen ten or more times. CDR3 coding DNA: TGTGCCAGCAGCTTCGAGACTAGCGCAGATACGCAGTATTTT. It is translated as CASSFETSADTQYF. The chain uses TRBV7-9 and TRBJ2-3, with 8 positions matching TRBD2. The junction had 3 bases not matched to a gene; V was cut back by 3 bases and J by 4 bases. Looked up from germline, CDR1 is SEHNR and CDR2 is FQNEAQ (reference sequence). The CDR3 runs 14 residues.

The rearrangement links TRBV5-1 to TRBJ2-2; 7 bases map to TRBD2. Germline loops: CDR1 SGHRS, CDR2 YFSETQ. The CDR3 runs 16 residues. The ends lost 4 bases at V and 1 base at J; junction bases unmatched: 7. The CDR3 here is CASSPLVAGNTGELFF. The CDR3 nucleotides read TGCGCCAGCAGCCCCCTGGTAGCGGGGAACACCGGGGAGCTGTTTTTT.

The chain is built from TRBV12-3 or TRBV12-4 and TRBJ1-4; D remains ambiguous. V lost 3 bases to trimming and J lost 10 bases, with 6 bases between them. CDR3 length equals 11 residues. The CDR3 region is CASSFALKLFF. In DNA, the CDR3 is TGTGCCAGCAGTTTCGCCCTAAAACTGTTTTTT.

The CDR3 nucleotides read TGTGCCAGCAGCCCCCCTCTAGCGGGAGGGGCCTACGAGCAGTACTTC. Its protein product is CASSPPLAGGAYEQYF. The chain recombines TRBV4-2 with TRBJ2-7; 12 bases fit TRBD2. The CDR3 spans 16 residues. The junction had 6 bases not matched to a gene; V was cut back by 4 bases and J by 2 bases. Germline V gives CDR1 LGHNA, CDR2 YNFKEQ.

This clonotype turned up a few times. This sequence joins TRBV7-6 and TRBJ2-3; 7 bases line up with TRBD1. The germline CDR1 and CDR2 sequences are SGHVS and FNYEAQ. This CDR3 is built from 15 residues. V lost 3 bases to trimming and J lost 4 bases; unmatched junction nucleotides: 7. In nucleotides, the CDR3 is TGTGCCAGCAGCTTCCGGGACAGAAAATCAGATACGCAGTATTTT. Protein: CASSFRDRKSDTQYF.

This chain joins TRBV4-1 and TRBJ1-1, with no clear D. CDR1 is MGHRA, CDR2 YSYEKL, per germline. The CDR3 covers 13 residues. Trimming took 1 base from V and 7 from J, leaving 10 bases between them. The CDR3 DNA reads TGCGCCAGCAGCCAAGGGTCGTCAGTTGAAGCTTTCTTT. This encodes CASSQGSSVEAFF.

This chain links TRBV24-1 with TRBJ2-1, with D possibly being TRBD2 (6 bases). Trimming took off 10 bases at V and 7 bases at J, with 19 bases between the two ends. The CDR3 length is 14 residues. Germline lookup yields CDR1 KGHDR and CDR2 SFDVKD. The chain's CDR3 is CATEAGWAGNEQFF. Here the CDR3 DNA reads TGTGCCACTGAGGCGGGGTGGGCCGGTAATGAGCAGTTCTTC.

The chain links TRBV20-1 to TRBJ1-6; possible D gene TRBD1, 5 bases. The CDR3 is 16 amino acids. The germline V gene encodes CDR1 DFQATT and CDR2 SNEGSKA (reference sequence). V shed 3 bases and J shed 9 bases, with 21 bases lying between them. CDR3 sequence: CSASGIDRSGISPLHF. CDR3 DNA sequence: TGCAGTGCTAGTGGAATAGACAGAAGTGGCATTTCACCCCTCCACTTT.

This clonotype has more than one count but fewer than ten. The chain couples TRBV5-1 to TRBJ1-4; 8 bases align to TRBD1. Germline loops: CDR1 SGHRS, CDR2 YFSETQ. This CDR3 region has 16 residues. V was pared by 0 bases and J by 6 bases, with 7 bases of the junction left unmatched. CDR3 sequence reads: CASSLGQGQVYEKLFF. The CDR3 DNA sequence: TGCGCCAGCAGCTTGGGCCAGGGACAGGTTTATGAAAAACTGTTTTTT.

This clonotype has more than one count but fewer than ten. The rearrangement joins TRBV4-3 to TRBJ2-7; 7 bases map to TRBD1. Germline V gene lookup returns CDR1 LGHNA and CDR2 YSLEER. Trimming at V came to 0 bases and at J to 4 bases, leaving 9 bases not matched to a gene. This CDR3 is built from 16 residues. CDR3 loop: CASSQDGRQGSYEQYF. CDR3 nucleotide sequence: TGCGCCAGCAGCCAAGATGGGAGACAGGGCTCATACGAGCAGTACTTC.

A few counts support this clonotype. Sequence at one end of the junction differs from germline and may be a read error. The genes are TRBV6-2 or TRBV6-3 and TRBJ2-4; 9 bases are shared with TRBD2. Germline CDR1 is MNHEY and CDR2 is SVGEGT. The CDR3 has 13 amino acids. The CDR3 reads CATRAGGPWIQYF. The CDR3 DNA sequence: TGCGCGACGCGGGCGGGAGGGCCGTGGATTCAGTACTTC.

The chain carries TRBV6-5 and TRBJ1-5; 10 nucleotides match TRBD1. Per germline, CDR1 MNHEY and CDR2 SVGAGI. V trimming: 6 bases; J trimming: 6 bases; junction bases outside the gene matches: 11. The length of the CDR3 is 16 residues. The chain's CDR3 is CASSISRDRGSQPQHF. The CDR3 DNA sequence: TGTGCCAGCAGCATCTCCCGGGACAGGGGATCTCAGCCCCAGCATTTT.

The V and J genes are TRBV5-1 and TRBJ2-3; TRBD2 matches 11 bases. Germline CDR1 and CDR2: SGHRS and YFSETQ. The J segment lost 1 base and the V segment lost 2 bases, leaving 3 bases of the junction unmatched. The CDR3 totals 16 residues. The CDR3 reads CASSFSTSGGTDTQYF. The CDR3 nucleotides are TGCGCCAGCAGCTTCTCGACTAGCGGGGGCACAGATACGCAGTATTTT.

The chain carries TRBV12-3 or TRBV12-4 and TRBJ1-2; D is possibly TRBD1 (6 bases). The CDR3 loop spans 13 amino acids. Trimming took off 3 bases at V and 5 bases at J, with 10 bases between the two ends. The CDR3 region has the DNA TGTGCCAGCAGTTTGGCAGGGGAATATGGCTACACCTTC. Translation gives CASSLAGEYGYTF.

This chain uses TRBV29-1 with TRBJ2-6; tentative D call: TRBD1 (6 bases). V lost 6 bases, J lost 0 bases, and 15 bases lay in between. The CDR3 covers 16 residues. The germline V gene has CDR1 SQVTM and CDR2 ANQGSEA. This CDR3 is CSVARDTDSGANVLTF. Here the CDR3 DNA reads TGCAGCGTAGCCCGGGACACGGACTCTGGGGCCAACGTCCTGACTTTC.

This sequence joins TRBV6-5 and TRBJ2-4, with TRBD1 matching over 7 bases. With the DNA end fitting TRBJ2-7 better, the J assignment may be wrong. CDR1 and CDR2 (germline): MNHEY, SVGAGI. The CDR3 is made up of 16 amino acids. The CDR3 coding sequence is TGTGCCAGCAGTTACCATATCGGGACAGCTACCTACGAGCAGTACTTC. Protein: CASSYHIGTATYEQYF.

The chain employs TRBV15 and TRBJ2-3, with a possible D match to TRBD2 (6 bases). Trimming shortened V by 0 bases and J by 3 bases, and 13 bases separated the two germline ends. This CDR3 comprises 16 residues. CDR1 and CDR2 from the germline V gene are LNHNV and YYDKDF (reference sequence). CDR3 coding DNA: TGTGCCACCAGCAGAGATAGCCGGGGGTCGACAGATACGCAGTATTTT. Encoded protein: CATSRDSRGSTDTQYF.

A few counts support this clonotype. The chain has TRBV27 and TRBJ2-4; D is possibly TRBD2 (5 bases). Germline lookup yields CDR1 MNHEY and CDR2 SMNVEV (reference sequence). The CDR3 runs 15 residues. Trimming took off 6 bases at V and 13 bases at J, with 25 bases between the two ends. The CDR3 coding sequence is TGTGCCAGCAGATCCGGGTGGCAGGACTCACGAAAGCAGTACTTC. This encodes CASRSGWQDSRKQYF.

This clonotype occurred a few times. This sequence joins TRBV11-2 and TRBJ2-7; D not certain. V was trimmed by 4 bases and J by 2 bases, leaving 12 bases between them. The length of the CDR3 is 14 residues. From germline, CDR1 is SGHAT and CDR2 FQNNGV. CDR3 protein: CASSSRKTPYEQYF. In nucleotides, the CDR3 is TGTGCCAGCAGCTCTCGTAAAACCCCCTACGAGCAGTACTTC.

This clonotype was seen a few times. The chain is built from TRBV12-3 or TRBV12-4 and TRBJ1-2; 9 nucleotides match TRBD1. After removal of 0 bases from V and 8 bases from J, the junction contained 10 bases not matched to a gene. The CDR3 spans 16 residues. CDR3 in amino acids: CASSLALFRDRDGYTF. The CDR3 DNA is TGTGCCAGCAGTTTAGCCTTATTCCGGGACAGGGACGGCTACACCTTC.